This T cell receptor (beta chain) was sequenced during a study of blood T cell repertoires in COVID-19. Study overall: There were acute and convalescent COVID-19 samples, and they came from the United States, Italy and Spain. PBMCs, B-cell-depleted T cells, or T cells provided the cDNA or gDNA that made up the material.

In the authors' methods: Estimation of nucleated cell counts relied on the amplification of reference gene primers. TCRdb's table, derived via immunoSEQ multiplex PCR, lists solely in-frame clones and lacks some. V, J and clone size are taken as reported in that table, and D and trimming were inferred from the DNA itself. Among around 220,000 clones listed, roughly four fifths were seen once. Recruited during active infection, patients (from Seattle) were subsequently followed longitudinally. The CDR3 is made up of 15 amino acids. Unmatched junction bases numbered 9, after V lost 4 bases and J lost 3 bases. Germline CDR1 and CDR2: SGHVS and FQNEAQ.

This chain joins TRBV7-8 and TRBJ2-7, with 7 bases fitting TRBD1. Sequenced: peripheral blood. This receptor was obtained from a woman older than 75 with COVID-19, enrolled during active disease. CDR3 sequence: CASSYRTGPFYEQYF. The DNA for the CDR3 is TGTGCCAGCAGCTATCGGACAGGCCCCTTCTACGAGCAGTACTTC.